Shown below are 11 T cell receptor beta chains from a single sample sequenced in a study of PD-L1 blockade in urothelial cancer. Libraries were prepared by immunoSEQ multiplex PCR; TCRdb keeps only in-frame clonotypes and omits some of them. The repertoire includes around 80,000 clones, around 90% of them detected once, and 5% to 6% sits in the top ten. Specimen: PBMCs, collected around atezolizumab (anti-PD-L1) treatment. The receptor set was obtained from a woman aged 70-85 years with urothelial cancer.

The J gene is TRBJ2-7, the V gene TRBV6-6, with 7 bases aligning to TRBD2. Germline V CDR1 and CDR2: MNHNY, SVGAGI (reference sequence). Trimming removed 4 bases from V and 4 bases from J; junction bases left unmatched: 4. The CDR3 has 13 residues. The CDR3 sequence: CASSFSRGYEQYF. As DNA, the CDR3 is TGTGCCAGCAGTTTTTCGCGGGGGTACGAGCAGTACTTC.

The rearrangement joins TRBV4-1 to TRBJ2-3, with a weak D call TRBD1 (6 bases). CDR1 MGHRA and CDR2 YSYEKL come from the germline V gene. CDR3 length: 13 residues. Trimming left V 3 bases short and J 3 bases short, with 7 bases between. CDR3 in DNA: TGCGCCAGCAGCCAGGGGGCAACAGATACGCAGTATTTT. It yields the protein CASSQGATDTQYF.

The chain uses TRBV19 and TRBJ2-7, with 7 nucleotides matching TRBD1. J gave up 4 bases and V 6 bases, and 6 bases lay outside the gene matches. CDR1 and CDR2 (germline): LNHDA, SQIVND (reference sequence). CDR3 length: 13 amino acids. The CDR3 loop reads CASSTTGFYEQYF. The CDR3 DNA sequence: TGTGCCAGTAGCACGACAGGGTTTTACGAGCAGTACTTC.

J is TRBJ2-1 and V is TRBV5-4; D is unresolved. Looked up from germline, CDR1 is SGHNT and CDR2 is YYREEE (reference sequence). The CDR3 is 14 residues long. V was shortened by 0 bases and J by 4 bases, with 8 bases between the two germline ends. The chain's CDR3 is CASSLGLIYNEQFF. CDR3 nucleotide sequence: TGTGCCAGCAGCTTGGGACTTATATACAATGAGCAGTTCTTC.

V and J are TRBV9 and TRBJ2-5, with D unresolved. V shed 4 bases and J shed 5 bases, with 12 bases lying between them. From germline, CDR1 is SGDLS and CDR2 YYNGEE. CDR3 length equals 13 residues. CDR3 nucleotide sequence: TGTGCCAGCAGCAACAACAGATGGGAGACCCAGTACTTC. Its protein is CASSNNRWETQYF.

The CDR3 protein is CASSPLGTSNEKLFF. CDR3 bases: TGTGCCAGCAGCCCACTCGGGACAAGCAATGAAAAACTGTTTTTT. The rearrangement joins TRBV7-8 to TRBJ1-4; a weak D match, TRBD1 (6 bases). Deletions cut 5 bases from V and 5 bases from J, with 15 bases between. In germline, CDR1 is SGHVS, CDR2 FQNEAQ. The CDR3 sequence is 15 residues long.

The chain carries TRBV6-1 and TRBJ1-5, with 9 bases lining up with TRBD1. The V segment lost 6 bases and the J segment 7 bases; nucleotides outside the gene matches: 7. The CDR3 sequence is 14 residues long. Germline CDR1 MNHNS, CDR2 SASEGT. CDR3 protein: CASRIGTGPQPQHF. The DNA for the CDR3 is TGTGCCAGCAGAATAGGGACAGGGCCGCAGCCCCAGCATTTT.

This clone was counted once. The chain combines TRBV15 with TRBJ2-3, with D possibly matching TRBD1 (5 bases). Germline loops: CDR1 LNHNV, CDR2 YYDKDF (reference sequence). The CDR3 consists of 15 residues. Trimming cost V 4 bases and J 0 bases, with 11 bases left between them. CDR3 DNA: TGTGCCACCAGCACCCAAGGACATAGCACAGATACGCAGTATTTT. This sequence encodes CATSTQGHSTDTQYF. Looking up the rest from reference TRBV15 and TRBJ2-3 gives the full variable domain: DAMVIQNPRYQVTQFGKPVTLSCSQTLNHNVMYWYQQKSSQAPKLLFHYYDKDFNNEADTPDNFQSRRPNTSFCFLDIRSPGLGDTAMYLCATSTQGHSTDTQYFGPGTRLTVL.

The chain uses TRBV30 and TRBJ1-6; D not certain. Germline CDR1 GTSNPN, CDR2 SVGIG (reference sequence). Trimming removed 4 bases at V and 14 bases at J, with 15 bases between. The CDR3 runs to 12 residues. CDR3 sequence reads: CAWIGEGGTLHF. DNA for the CDR3: TGTGCCTGGATCGGGGAGGGAGGGACCCTCCACTTT.

The chain is built from TRBV9 and TRBJ2-1; the match to TRBD2 covers 10 bases. Germline loops: CDR1 SGDLS, CDR2 YYNGEE. V shed 3 bases, J shed 8 bases, and the junction held 8 bases outside the gene matches. The CDR3 consists of 15 residues. The CDR3 loop is CASSEASGSYDEQFF. For the CDR3, the DNA is TGTGCCAGCAGCGAGGCTAGCGGGAGTTATGATGAGCAGTTCTTC.

The V gene is TRBV19, the J gene TRBJ2-7; 8 bases fit TRBD2. Losses at the gene ends were 7 bases for V and 0 bases for J; bases not matched to a gene: 8. CDR1 and CDR2 (germline): LNHDA, SQIVND (reference sequence). The CDR3 length is 15 residues. The CDR3 loop is CASKTGSGSSYEQYF. The CDR3, as DNA: TGTGCCAGTAAGACTGGAAGCGGGAGCTCCTACGAGCAGTACTTC.